Given below is one T cell receptor beta chain in context. Its antigen is not yet known. Nothing much larger sits one base from this clone, and base qualities are not available. The CDR3 regions of human TCRbeta chains were subjected to immunosequencing. On the authors' methods: TCRs in the repertoires were compared against a reference library of SARS-CoV-2-specific TCRs that had been generated with the MIRA antigen-specificity platform. Breadth was defined as the fraction of unique TCRs that were SARS-CoV-2-associated. Depth was defined as the fraction of total T cells that were SARS-CoV-2-associated. Using the MIRA data, each spike-specific TCR was assigned both to the spike region to which the TCR was reactive and to a CD4 or CD8 class. Log10-transformed breadth and depth values were compared by one-way ANOVA with Sidak's multiple comparisons tests. The immuneACCESS repertoire file appears here via TCRdb, limited to in-frame rearrangements. These files lack a portion of the clones; in checked studies, under half of the deficit traces to unresolved V genes, and the cause of the others is not known. The V and J calls and clone size are taken from that table; D and trimming were inferred from the DNA. The table for this sample lists about 84,000 clones; about nine tenths of them were counted only once. Of the sample, 11% is held by the ten largest clones.

The data belong to a study of T cell responses to AZD1222 COVID-19 vaccine (dated by TCRdb to the early 2020s). Study-level background: A total of about 230 trial participants underwent TCR sequencing, of whom approximately 210 received two doses of AZD1222 and 26 received two doses of the MenACWY control vaccine. Trial participants were enrolled by age into subgroups of 18-55, 56-69 and 70-plus years, and 148, 28 and 57 TCR-sequenced participants, respectively, were included in these subgroups.

CDR1 and CDR2 are drawn from the germline V gene (reference sequence): LNHDA, SQIVND. V loses 3 bases, J loses 1 base, and the germline ends lie 7 bases apart. Counted from cysteine to phenylalanine, this CDR3 has 14 amino acids. The read is trimmed to its CDR3 DNA, 42 bases read in frame from base 1. The time point label corresponds to: about 28 days (+/-7) after the second vaccine dose. Because spike-specific TCR depth and breadth did not differ between the two schedules, AZD1222 recipients who got a second dose at roughly 4 weeks were pooled with those who got a second dose at roughly 12 weeks. Samples from vaccinated people were obtained from the UK trials COV001 and COV002, which included a single-blind randomized controlled phase 2/3 trial of AZD1222 (ChAdOx1 nCoV-19) in healthy adults. Trial participant PBMC samples were collected at day 0 and day 28 after the second dose for TCRbeta chain sequencing.

Study-level results and caveats: Vaccine-associated CD4 TCRs spanned the whole spike protein, with dominant responses in regions 160-218 and 743-854. Most participants were white British and females outnumbered males, and the authors suggested that clonal diversity may have been underestimated. After two AZD1222 doses, spike-specific TCR breadth and depth were significantly higher than at day 0 and than in MenACWY recipients. Nearly half of unique spike-specific TCRs reportedly recognized epitopes outside regions mutated in the B.1.351 and B.1.1.7 variants. In the small 56-69-year group, the increase in depth fell short of significance, most likely because of low power. Conclusions about previously exposed vaccinees are limited because only six or seven AZD1222 recipients were SARS-CoV-2 seropositive at baseline. No day 14 peak-response samples were available, so repertoires were characterized only after the peak T cell response.

The sample consisted of peripheral blood, taken 28 days after the second AZD1222 dose. The TCR comes from an adult who received the AZD1222 COVID-19 vaccine. The chain is encoded by TRBV19 joined to TRBJ1-5; a tentative D call is TRBD1 (5 bases match). The DNA sequence follows: TGTGCCAGTAGTATGCGGGGGAGCAATCAGCCCCAGCATTTT. This translates into CASSMRGSNQPQHF.